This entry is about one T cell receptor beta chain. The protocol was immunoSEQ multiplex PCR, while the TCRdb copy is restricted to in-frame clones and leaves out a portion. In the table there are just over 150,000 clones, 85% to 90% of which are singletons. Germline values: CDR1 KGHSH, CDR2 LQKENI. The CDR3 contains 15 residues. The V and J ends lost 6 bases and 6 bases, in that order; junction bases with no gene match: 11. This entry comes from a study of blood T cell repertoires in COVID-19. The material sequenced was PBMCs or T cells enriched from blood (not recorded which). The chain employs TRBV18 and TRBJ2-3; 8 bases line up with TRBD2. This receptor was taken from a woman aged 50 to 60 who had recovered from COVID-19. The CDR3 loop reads CASSPQRGGADTQYF. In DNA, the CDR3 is TGTGCCAGCTCCCCTCAACGGGGGGGTGCGGATACGCAGTATTTT.